This record covers a single TCR beta chain. The antigen this receptor binds is unknown. The library relied on 5' RACE. For each TCR library, 3,000 to 4,000 ng of total RNA was used. cDNA was synthesized with SMARTScribe reverse transcriptase in eight separate reactions per sample. Unique molecular identifiers containing a 6-nucleotide sample barcode were introduced through template switching during cDNA synthesis. TCRalpha and TCRbeta cDNA was amplified in two nested PCRs of approximately 17 and 9 cycles, and bead purification was carried out after each PCR. Before amplification, the cDNA was treated with uracil DNA-glycosylase and purified using the QIAquick PCR purification kit. The second PCR added Illumina TruSeq-compatible adapters along with sample-specific barcodes. Library quality and concentration were checked on TapeStation and Qubit, and libraries were pooled at 5 to 6.5 ng each. Sequencing of pooled libraries was carried out on an Illumina HiSeq2500 single-index Rapid Run using 2 x 100 bp reads and custom sequencing primers. The authors processed their data as follows. MiGEC version 1.2.6 was used for UMI-based consensus assembly to correct PCR and sequencing errors. MiXCR version 2.1.1 handled V(D)J alignment, clonotype assembly and CDR3 extraction. Gene usage, clonotype sharing and MAIT/NKT TCR abundance were normalised by analysing the top 1000, 10 000 and 20 000 clonotypes per sample. After downsampling to 27 000 UMIs, diversity was calculated as the inverse Simpson index using the vegan R package. Paired Mann-Whitney U tests on discordant twin pairs were used, with Benjamini-Hochberg multiple-testing correction. Once TCRdb had reprocessed the reads, it stored one entry per CDR3 protein sequence and supplied no DNA. TCRdb, not the authors, supplied the V and J calls. The table for this sample shows 300,000 to 400,000 distinct CDR3 sequences. The top ten clonotypes cover 2% to 2.5% of the sample.

From each donor, a roughly 2.5 ml peripheral blood sample was drawn into PAXgene tubes and stored at -80 degrees C. Without any T cell sorting, total RNA was extracted from whole blood using the PAXgene blood miRNA kit on an automated QIAcube. Peripheral blood from monozygotic twin pairs who were concordant or discordant for inflammatory bowel disease underwent deep TCRalpha and TCRbeta repertoire profiling using unique molecular barcoding. Smoking habits were recorded for all twin pairs, and individuals were classified as current, former or never smokers. The sample belongs to a study of monozygotic twins with inflammatory bowel disease (dated by TCRdb to about 2019). At the level of the whole study: In total, around 30 monozygotic twin pairs made up the full study: 19 Danish pairs, all IBD-discordant, plus nine German pairs, of which four were IBD-concordant and five were IBD-discordant. The search for disease-associated traits relied mainly on comparing, within discordant pairs, IBD patients with their genetically identical healthy co-twins. Each individual had, on average, about 151 000 unique TCRalpha sequences and 181 000 unique TCRbeta sequences available for analysis.

The CDR3 starts with the cysteine, ends with the phenylalanine, and has 13 residues. DNA is not recorded here. The germline V gene (reference sequence) supplies CDR1 MNHEY and CDR2 SMNVEV. Study-level results and caveats: Compared with healthy twins, IBD patients had fewer clonotypes in common with other individuals, a difference most pronounced in patients showing signs of disease activity. Measured by the inverse Simpson index, TCRbeta repertoire diversity was lower in IBD patients than in their healthy co-twins. Differing immunosuppressive treatments among patients may have added background noise and inter-individual variability to the repertoires. The analysis was unable to tell apart different T cell subtypes. The results gave no support for a single strong signal or clonotype linked to IBD. Repertoire similarity did not differ between concordant and discordant twins, possibly due to limited statistical power.

The sequence is built from TRBV27 and TRBJ1-2; TCRdb's assignment of TRBD1 cannot be checked, as there is no DNA. The TCR originated in a human donor with ulcerative colitis or Crohn's disease, or a healthy co-twin of an affected twin (not recorded which). Sequencing was carried out using blood. CDR3 region: CASSPRTGHGYTF.